Sequencing of this T cell receptor (beta chain) was carried out in a study of PD-1 blockade in classical Hodgkin lymphoma. General observations from the study: Still unresolved is the cause of the repertoire differences, which may be disease activity or prior therapy. Newly diagnosed patients were reported to start with lower TCR diversity than healthy donors.

The CDR3 spans 18 residues. J lost 6 bases, V lost 1 base, and 8 bases had no gene match. Germline loops: CDR1 SGHAT, CDR2 FQNNGV. Clones were sequenced by immunoSEQ multiplex PCR, and TCRdb holds only the in-frame ones, with some missing. The top ten clones hold roughly 2.7% of a sample with tens of thousands of clones, about 94% of them seen once. Worth noting for this clone: Its antigen is currently unknown.

Stated time point: newly diagnosed, previously untreated cHL patient sample. For comparison, PBMCs from newly diagnosed, untreated classical Hodgkin lymphoma were used. The genes are TRBV11-2 and TRBJ2-5; 16 bases are shared with TRBD2. The receptor was derived from a human donor with classical Hodgkin lymphoma. Sequences were obtained from peripheral blood mononuclear cells (PBMCs). The CDR3 sequence: CASSLGGTSGGVRKTQYF. CDR3 bases: TGTGCCAGCAGCTTAGGAGGGACTAGCGGGGGGGTGAGGAAGACCCAGTACTTC.